Listed below are T cell receptor beta chains from one sample, sequenced in a study of blood T cell repertoires in COVID-19. The protocol was immunoSEQ multiplex PCR, while the TCRdb copy is restricted to in-frame clones and leaves out a portion. The sample consists of approximately 300,000 clones, approximately 84% of them appearing once. Sequences were obtained from peripheral blood. These receptors originate from an older person with COVID-19, enrolled during active disease. Both conserved end residues are part of each CDR3. Fields, in order: V gene, J gene, D gene, clone size, CDR3 DNA, CDR3 protein. D genes are given only for firm matches. Expanded clones are given a class, and other clones once, few, many or no size at all.

>TRBV9|TRBJ2-1|TRBD2|-
TGTGCCAGCAGCGGTCTAGCGGGGCCGAAGCAGTTCTTC
CASSGLAGPKQFF
>TRBV27|TRBJ1-5|-|few
TGTGCCAGCAGTTTCGTTACGGGGGGCTTGAGGAACAATCAGCCCCAGCATTTT
CASSFVTGGLRNNQPQHF
>TRBV4-1|TRBJ2-7|TRBD2|-
TGCGCCAGCAGCCCGAGAGCAGGGACTAGCGGGAAAGTCACCTACGAGCAGTACTTC
CASSPRAGTSGKVTYEQYF
>TRBV9|TRBJ2-5|TRBD2|-
TGTGCCAGCAGTAAAAGCGGGGGGGCGGAGACCCAGTACTTC
CASSKSGGAETQYF
>TRBV9|TRBJ1-2|TRBD1|-
TGTGCCAGCGTCGCGGGACAGGGAGCCTATGGCTACACCTTC
CASVAGQGAYGYTF
>TRBV29-1|TRBJ1-1|TRBD1|few
TGCAGCGCCGGGACAGGGGTAACCTCGAACACTGAAGCTTTCTTT
CSAGTGVTSNTEAFF
>TRBV7-2|TRBJ2-1|TRBD2|once
TGTGCCAGCAGCTTAGAGACTAGCGGGACATTGGGGGAGCAGTTCTTC
CASSLETSGTLGEQFF
>TRBV9|TRBJ2-1|TRBD2|-
TGTGCCAGCAGCGTAATAGCGGGGGCGGCGGGCAATGAGCAGTTCTTC
CASSVIAGAAGNEQFF
>TRBV29-1|TRBJ1-3|-|-
TGCAGCGTTGGGACTAGCTCTGGAAACACCATATATTTT
CSVGTSSGNTIYF
>TRBV7-2|TRBJ1-4|-|-
TGTGCCAGCAGCCCCGCGGGGGGGGCGAATGAAAAACTGTTTTTT
CASSPAGGANEKLFF
>TRBV2|TRBJ1-1|TRBD1|-
TGTGCCAGCAGTGGCCGGGACAGGGGTGAAGCTTTCTTT
CASSGRDRGEAFF
>TRBV19|TRBJ1-6|-|-
TGTGCCAGTAGTCCCAGGACACCAAATAATTCACCCCTCCACTTT
CASSPRTPNNSPLHF